Sequencing of this TCR beta chain was carried out in a study of OX40 agonist ivuxolimab in advanced cancers. Across the whole study: Patients received ivuxolimab, an agonistic anti-OX40 (CD134) antibody. General study results and limits: The antigen specificity of the peripheral T cells (those that were expanded) was not determined.

Germline values: CDR1 MNHEY, CDR2 SVGAGI. This CDR3 has 14 residues. Trimming stripped 6 bases from V and 0 bases from J, with 11 bases between. Clones were sequenced by immunoSEQ multiplex PCR, and TCRdb holds only the in-frame ones, with some missing. The table records around 62,000 clones, roughly 84% of them present only once. As to this clone: Its target is not known.

The J gene is TRBJ2-5, the V gene TRBV6-5, with D possibly TRBD2 on 5 matching bases. Sample: CD4+ or CD8+ T cells sorted from blood, taken in a trial of the OX40 agonist ivuxolimab. The TCR was taken from an adult with an advanced solid tumor such as melanoma, head and neck, liver or kidney cancer. CDR3 sequence reads: CASRLDGYQETQYF. CDR3 coding DNA: TGTGCCAGCAGACTAGACGGGTACCAAGAGACCCAGTACTTC.